A selection of T cell receptor beta chains follows, all from one sample in a study of blood T cells in healthy people across ages. TCRdb ran MiXCR on the 5' RACE reads and lists one entry per CDR3 protein. The sample contains 800,000 or so distinct CDR3 sequences, around 45% of which appear only once. Sequencing was done on a sample of blood. The receptors stem from an elderly man in good health. CDR3s include the opening cysteine and the closing phenylalanine or tryptophan. Fields, in order: J gene, clone size, D gene, V gene, CDR3 protein, CDR3 DNA. A D gene is named only where the DNA matches it firmly. The size field is filled for only some rows; it gives once, few, many or a size class.

TRBJ2-5 | . | TRBD2 | TRBV5-1 | CASSPAGRGKETQYF | TGCGCCAGCAGCCCGGCCGGGAGGGGAAAGGAGACCCAGTACTTC
TRBJ2-3 | . | TRBD2 | TRBV24-1 | CATSEASGRAADTQYF | TGTGCCACCAGTGAGGCTAGCGGGAGGGCCGCAGATACGCAGTATTTT
TRBJ1-2 | . | TRBD1 | TRBV7-2 | CASSLLVGQGAHGYTF | TGTGCCAGCAGCTTGTTGGTGGGGCAGGGGGCCCATGGCTACACCTTC
TRBJ2-1 | many | . | TRBV20-1 | CSARDAALSSYNEQFF | TGCAGTGCTAGAGATGCGGCGCTAAGCTCCTACAATGAGCAGTTCTTC
TRBJ1-1 | . | . | TRBV6-2/TRBV6-3 | CASTRQTNTEAFF | TGTGCCAGCACCCGACAGACGAACACTGAAGCTTTCTTT
TRBJ2-4 | many | TRBD2 | TRBV12-3/TRBV12-4 | CASTRTSFDIQYF | TGTGCCAGCACCAGGACTAGCTTCGACATTCAGTACTTC
TRBJ2-3 | few | TRBD1 | TRBV28 | CAGSRDGTATDTQYF | TGTGCCGGCAGTCGCGACGGGACAGCTACAGATACGCAGTATTTT
TRBJ2-5 | . | TRBD2 | TRBV5-1 | CASSSIAGGSQETQYF | TGCGCCAGCAGCTCGATAGCGGGAGGTTCACAAGAGACCCAGTACTTC
TRBJ1-6 | . | . | TRBV20-1 | CSARDGRQLINSPLHF | TGCAGTGCTAGAGATGGGCGGCAGCTCATTAATTCACCCCTCCACTTT
TRBJ2-1 | . | . | TRBV29-1 | CSVALSGGGVNEQFF | TGCAGCGTCGCCCTTAGCGGAGGGGGGGTCAATGAGCAGTTCTTC
TRBJ1-5 | . | . | TRBV7-2 | CASSIPGSQPQHF | TGTGCCAGCAGCATACCGGGGAGTCAGCCCCAGCATTTT
TRBJ2-3 | few | . | TRBV30 | CAWSVRDTQYF | TGTGCCTGGAGTGTTCGAGATACGCAGTATTTT
TRBJ2-1 | few | TRBD2 | TRBV10-3 | CAISEPTSGQLYNEQFF | TGTGCCATCAGTGAGCCGACTAGCGGGCAACTATACAATGAGCAGTTCTTC